The 9 T cell receptor beta chains listed next were all sequenced from one sample in a study of CD8+ T cells in alopecia areata. Regarding treatment: oral pan-JAK inhibitor, 5-10 mg twice daily. Reverse transcription of extracted RNA yielded cDNA, which provided the sequencing template. Only in-frame clones appear in the TCRdb table, and some are missing; sequencing was by immunoSEQ multiplex PCR. Of about 260,000 clones listed, 60% were seen once; the top ten hold about 0.89%. Sequencing was performed on CD4+ T cells sorted from blood, taken around week 53, from a patient treated with tofacitinib. The receptors stem from a human donor with alopecia areata.

V and J are TRBV9 and TRBJ1-2, with 8 bases matching TRBD1. The CDR3 consists of 13 residues. Per germline, CDR1 SGDLS and CDR2 YYNGEE. V dropped 3 bases and J dropped 7; count of bases not matched to a gene: 5. The CDR3 DNA follows: TGTGCCAGCAGCGCCCAGGGGGCTAGTGGCTACACCTTC. Its translation: CASSAQGASGYTF.

This clone was recorded only once. One junction end does not reproduce the germline sequence, and a read error may be involved. The V and J genes are TRBV2 and TRBJ2-7; D is undetermined. CDR1 and CDR2 from the germline V gene are SNHLY and FYNNEI. This CDR3 contains 12 residues. This chain's CDR3 is CASRSDAYEQHF. The CDR3 coding sequence is TGTGCCAGCAGGTCGGATGCCTACGAGCAGCACTTC.

This clone was observed a single time. The rearrangement uses TRBV10-2 and TRBJ2-7; 8 bases map to TRBD2. With 6 bases clipped from V and 5 bases from J, the junction kept 3 bases outside the gene matches. Germline V lookup: CDR1 WSHSY, CDR2 SAAADI. This CDR3 is built from 12 residues. The CDR3: CASSNGRDEQYF. DNA of the CDR3: TGCGCCAGCAGCAACGGGAGGGACGAGCAGTACTTC.

This clone has only a few counts. The J gene is TRBJ2-6, the V gene TRBV9; weak D call: TRBD1 (5 bases). CDR1 is SGDLS and CDR2 is YYNGEE in the germline V gene. The CDR3 has 15 residues. V lost 0 bases to trimming and J lost 4 bases, with 8 bases between them. The CDR3 DNA sequence: TGTGCCAGCAGCGTAGCAGGGAACGGGGCCAACGTCCTGACTTTC. It yields the protein CASSVAGNGANVLTF.

The chain is built from TRBV5-1 and TRBJ1-3; D is undetermined. CDR3 length equals 15 residues. Germline V CDR1 and CDR2: SGHRS, YFSETQ. V gave up 4 bases and J gave up 0 bases, with 11 bases separating them. The CDR3 bases are TGCGCCAGCAGCCCGACGCCGATCTCTGGAAACACCATATATTTT. It specifies CASSPTPISGNTIYF.

In this sample, this clone turned up a few times. The rearrangement joins TRBV9 to TRBJ1-3; possibly TRBD1 for D (5 bases). V was clipped by 1 base and J by 0 bases, with 11 bases between them. CDR1 and CDR2 from the germline V gene are SGDLS and YYNGEE. CDR3 length equals 16 residues. The CDR3 nucleotides read TGTGCCAGCAGCGTATTTATGGGGGGCTCTGGAAACACCATATATTTT. It yields the protein CASSVFMGGSGNTIYF.

J is TRBJ1-4 and V is TRBV15; no reliable D call. The CDR3 has 15 amino acids. The germline CDR1 and CDR2 sequences are LNHNV and YYDKDF (reference sequence). The V end lost 5 bases, the J end lost 4 bases, and 14 bases lay between the germline ends. The CDR3 is CATSAKSGVNEKLFF. Here the CDR3 DNA reads TGTGCCACCAGCGCCAAGTCGGGAGTTAATGAAAAACTGTTTTTT. The full variable domain, rest sourced from reference TRBV15 and TRBJ1-4, is DAMVIQNPRYQVTQFGKPVTLSCSQTLNHNVMYWYQQKSSQAPKLLFHYYDKDFNNEADTPDNFQSRRPNTSFCFLDIRSPGLGDTAMYLCATSAKSGVNEKLFFGSGTQLSVL.

The chain links TRBV7-2 to TRBJ2-7; tentative D call: TRBD1 (5 bases). CDR1 is SGHTA and CDR2 is FQGNSA in the germline V gene. CDR3 size: 14 residues. V gave up 5 bases and J gave up 1 base, with 12 bases separating them. CDR3 loop: CASSRGFVSYEQYF. The CDR3 DNA reads TGTGCCAGCAGCAGGGGATTCGTGTCCTACGAGCAGTACTTC.

This chain uses TRBV5-6 with TRBJ1-5; D is unresolved. From germline, CDR1 is SGHDT and CDR2 YYEEEE. The CDR3 is 14 residues long. The V and J ends lost 2 bases and 3 bases respectively, with 9 bases between them. This CDR3 is CASSLRAFNQPQHF. CDR3 nucleotide sequence: TGTGCCAGCAGCTTAAGGGCGTTCAATCAGCCCCAGCATTTT.